This TCR beta chain originates from a study of shared clonotypes between healthy human individuals. Study-wide findings and caveats: Non-shared clonotypes displayed generation probabilities falling below those of clonotypes present in all four donors. Memory subsets generally showed smaller estimated richness than naive subsets did.

V lost 9 bases, J lost 8 bases, and 19 bases lay in between. This CDR3 region has 13 residues. Germline loops: CDR1 MNHEY, CDR2 SVGAGI. Measured with immunoSEQ multiplex PCR; TCRdb has only the in-frame clones, and not every one. The sample shows approximately 1,000,000 clones, about 84% of them seen only once. As for this clone: Its antigen remains unknown.

The J gene is TRBJ1-2, the V gene TRBV6-5, with D possibly TRBD1 on 6 matching bases. This TCR was recovered from a young man in good health. Some clones in this sample may be carry-over from other donors' samples. Sequenced material: memory CD4+ T cells from PBMCs. Noted subset: CD45RA-negative fraction. The CDR3 spells CASGLWGAPGYTF. CDR3 nucleotide sequence: TGTGCCAGTGGGTTATGGGGGGCGCCCGGCTACACCTTC.